This T cell receptor (beta chain) was found in a study of T-cell reconstitution after alpha-beta-depleted transplantation in children. On this clonotype: Its antigen remains unidentified.

CDR3 length equals 14 residues. The germline V gene encodes CDR1 SEHNR and CDR2 FQNEAQ (reference sequence). V shed 3 bases and J shed 4 bases, with 10 bases lying between them. Unique molecular identifiers were used in preparing the TCRbeta library. MiXCR, run by TCRdb on the PCR reads, gives a single entry per CDR3 protein. The sample shows fewer than 250,000 distinct CDR3 sequences, roughly 15% of them seen only once. Overall study results and limits: At around two months after transplant, the alpha-beta T cells were reportedly derived from several hundred expanded clones that came from non-depleted graft cells. Among T cells one year after transplant, newly produced cells accounted for most counts and diversity. The origin of high day-60 TCRbeta diversity in some patients lay in surviving recipient T cells and thymic progenitors.

The sequence was obtained from a male patient aged 2 to 10 who had a stem cell transplant for acute lymphoblastic leukemia, so the T cells may come from the graft donor. Material: PBMCs, mostly from graft donor cells, obtained 360 days after TCRalphabeta/CD19-depleted stem cell transplant. The V gene is TRBV7-9, the J gene TRBJ1-5; D gene ambiguous. The DNA of the CDR3 is TGTGCCAGCAGCTTGTATCCACCAAATCAGCCCCAGCATTTT. It encodes CASSLYPPNQPQHF.